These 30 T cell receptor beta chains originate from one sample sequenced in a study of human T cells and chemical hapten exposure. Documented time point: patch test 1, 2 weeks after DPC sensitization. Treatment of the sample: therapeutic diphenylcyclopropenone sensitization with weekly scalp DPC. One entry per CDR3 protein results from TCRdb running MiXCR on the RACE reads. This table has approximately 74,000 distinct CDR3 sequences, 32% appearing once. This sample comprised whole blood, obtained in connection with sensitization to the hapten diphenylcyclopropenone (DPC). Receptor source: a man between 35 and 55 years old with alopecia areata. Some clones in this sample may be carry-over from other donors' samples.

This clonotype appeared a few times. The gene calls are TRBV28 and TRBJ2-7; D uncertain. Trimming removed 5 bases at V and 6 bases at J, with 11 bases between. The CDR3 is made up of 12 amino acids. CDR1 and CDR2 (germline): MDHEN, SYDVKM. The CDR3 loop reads CASSVGSTEQYF. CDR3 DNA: TGTGCCAGCAGTGTGGGTTCTACCGAGCAGTACTTC.

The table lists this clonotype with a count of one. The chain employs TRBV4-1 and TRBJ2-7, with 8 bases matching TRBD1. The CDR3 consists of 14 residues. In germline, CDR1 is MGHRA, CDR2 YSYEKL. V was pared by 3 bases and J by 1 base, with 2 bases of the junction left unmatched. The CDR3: CASSHGTGSYEQYF. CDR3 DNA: TGCGCCAGCAGCCATGGGACAGGTTCCTACGAGCAGTACTTC.

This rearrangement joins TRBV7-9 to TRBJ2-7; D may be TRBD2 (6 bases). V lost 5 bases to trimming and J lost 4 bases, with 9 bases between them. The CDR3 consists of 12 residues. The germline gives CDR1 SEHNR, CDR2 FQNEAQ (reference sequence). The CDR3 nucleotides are TGTGCCAGCAGCCGCGCGGGATACGAGCAGTACTTC. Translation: CASSRAGYEQYF.

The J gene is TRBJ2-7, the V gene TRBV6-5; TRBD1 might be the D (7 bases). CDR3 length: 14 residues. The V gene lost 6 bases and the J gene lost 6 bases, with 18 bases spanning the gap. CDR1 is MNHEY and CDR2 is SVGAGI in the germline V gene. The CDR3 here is CASSDRAMGGEQYF. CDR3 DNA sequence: TGTGCCAGCAGCGACAGGGCCATGGGGGGCGAGCAGTACTTC.

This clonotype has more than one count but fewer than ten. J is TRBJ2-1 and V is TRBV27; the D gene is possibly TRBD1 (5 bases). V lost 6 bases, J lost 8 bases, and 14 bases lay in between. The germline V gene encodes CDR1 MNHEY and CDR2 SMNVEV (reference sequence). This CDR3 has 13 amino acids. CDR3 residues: CASSARQSYEQFF. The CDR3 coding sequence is TGTGCCAGCAGCGCCCGACAGTCCTATGAGCAGTTCTTC.

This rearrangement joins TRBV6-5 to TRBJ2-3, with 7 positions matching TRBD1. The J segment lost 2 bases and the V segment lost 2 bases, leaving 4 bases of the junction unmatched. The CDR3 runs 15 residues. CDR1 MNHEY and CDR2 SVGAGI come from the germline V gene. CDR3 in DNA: TGTGCCAGCAGTTACAGAGGGGGCATCACAGATACGCAGTATTTT. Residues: CASSYRGGITDTQYF.

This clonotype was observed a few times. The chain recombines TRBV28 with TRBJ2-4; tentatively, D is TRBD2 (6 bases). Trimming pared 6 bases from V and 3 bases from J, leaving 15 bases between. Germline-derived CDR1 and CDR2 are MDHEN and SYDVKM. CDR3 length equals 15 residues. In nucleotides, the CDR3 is TGTGCCAGCAGCACCAGACTAGGTGTCAAAAACATTCAGTACTTC. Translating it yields CASSTRLGVKNIQYF.

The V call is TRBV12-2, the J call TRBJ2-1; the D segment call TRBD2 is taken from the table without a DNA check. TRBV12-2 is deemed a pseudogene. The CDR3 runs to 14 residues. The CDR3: CASPNSTAGDEQFF. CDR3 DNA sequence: TGTGCAAGTCCCAACTCGACAGCGGGGGATGAGCAGTTCTTC.

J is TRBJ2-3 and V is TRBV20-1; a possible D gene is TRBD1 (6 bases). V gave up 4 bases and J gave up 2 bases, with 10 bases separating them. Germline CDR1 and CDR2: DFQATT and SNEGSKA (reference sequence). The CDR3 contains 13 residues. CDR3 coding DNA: TGCAGTGCTAAAGACAGGCTCACAGATACGCAGTATTTT. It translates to CSAKDRLTDTQYF.

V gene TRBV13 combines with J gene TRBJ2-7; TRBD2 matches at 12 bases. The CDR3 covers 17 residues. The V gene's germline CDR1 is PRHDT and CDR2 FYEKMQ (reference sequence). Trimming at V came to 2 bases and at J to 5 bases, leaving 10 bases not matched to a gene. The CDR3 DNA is TGTGCCAGCAGCTTAAAGACTAGCGGGAGCCTCGCCGACGAGCAGTACTTC. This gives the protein CASSLKTSGSLADEQYF.

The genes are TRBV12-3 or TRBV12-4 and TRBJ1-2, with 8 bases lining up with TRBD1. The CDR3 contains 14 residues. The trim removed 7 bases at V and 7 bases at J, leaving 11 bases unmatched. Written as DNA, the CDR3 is TGTGCCAGCAACGGCGGACAGGGCAGATCTGGCTACACCTTC. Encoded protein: CASNGGQGRSGYTF.

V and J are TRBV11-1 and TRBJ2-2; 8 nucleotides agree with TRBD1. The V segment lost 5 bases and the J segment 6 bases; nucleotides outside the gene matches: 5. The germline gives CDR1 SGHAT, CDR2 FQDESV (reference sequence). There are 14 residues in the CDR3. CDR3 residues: CASSAPTGAGELFF. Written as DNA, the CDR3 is TGTGCCAGCAGCGCGCCGACAGGGGCCGGGGAGCTGTTTTTT.

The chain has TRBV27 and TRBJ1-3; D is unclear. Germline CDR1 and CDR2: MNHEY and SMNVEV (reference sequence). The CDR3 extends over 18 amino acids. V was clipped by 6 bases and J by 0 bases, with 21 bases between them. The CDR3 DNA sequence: TGTGCCAGCAGCCCACCCACCGGGATAAGGCCCTCTGGAAACACCATATATTTT. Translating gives CASSPPTGIRPSGNTIYF.

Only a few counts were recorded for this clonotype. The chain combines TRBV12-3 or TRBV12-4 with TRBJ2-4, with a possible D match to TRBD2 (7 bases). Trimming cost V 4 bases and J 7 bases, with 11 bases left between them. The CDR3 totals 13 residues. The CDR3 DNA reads TGTGCCAGCAGTTCACAGGGAGGGAACATTCAGTACTTC. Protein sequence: CASSSQGGNIQYF.

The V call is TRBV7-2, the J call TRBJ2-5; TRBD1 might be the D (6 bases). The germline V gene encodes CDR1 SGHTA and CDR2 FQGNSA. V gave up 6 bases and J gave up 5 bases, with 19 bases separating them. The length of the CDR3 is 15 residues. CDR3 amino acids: CASRPAGTTRETQYF. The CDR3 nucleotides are TGTGCCAGCAGACCTGCCGGGACAACGAGGGAGACCCAGTACTTC.

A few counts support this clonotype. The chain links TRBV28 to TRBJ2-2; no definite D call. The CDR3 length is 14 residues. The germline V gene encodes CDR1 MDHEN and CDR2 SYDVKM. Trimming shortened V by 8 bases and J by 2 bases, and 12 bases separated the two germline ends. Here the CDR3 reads CASAQNSNTGELFF. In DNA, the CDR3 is TGTGCCAGCGCACAGAATTCCAACACCGGGGAGCTGTTTTTT.

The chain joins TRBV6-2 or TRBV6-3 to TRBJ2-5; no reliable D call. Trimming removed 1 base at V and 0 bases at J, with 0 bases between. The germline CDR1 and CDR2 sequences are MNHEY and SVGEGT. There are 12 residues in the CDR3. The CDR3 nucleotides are TGTGCCAGCAGTTACTACCAAGAGACCCAGTACTTC. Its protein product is CASSYYQETQYF.

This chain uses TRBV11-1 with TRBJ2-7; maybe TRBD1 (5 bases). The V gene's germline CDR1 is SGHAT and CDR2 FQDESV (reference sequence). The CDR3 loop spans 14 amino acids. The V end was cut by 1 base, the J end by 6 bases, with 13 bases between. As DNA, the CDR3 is TGTGCCAGCAGCTTAGACGAGACCCAGGGCGAGCAGTACTTC. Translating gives CASSLDETQGEQYF.

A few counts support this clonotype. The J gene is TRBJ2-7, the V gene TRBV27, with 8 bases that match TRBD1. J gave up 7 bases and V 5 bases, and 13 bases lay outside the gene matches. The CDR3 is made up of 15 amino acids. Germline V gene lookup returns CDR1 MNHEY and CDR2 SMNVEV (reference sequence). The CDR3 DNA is TGTGCCAGCAGTAGAGACAGGGGCCCACTTTTGGAGCAGTACTTC. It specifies CASSRDRGPLLEQYF.

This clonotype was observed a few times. CDR3 sequence reads: CASSQGGGTEAFF. The CDR3 nucleotides are TGTGCCAGCAGTCAGGGCGGGGGCACTGAAGCTTTCTTT. V and J are TRBV7-3 and TRBJ1-1; a possible D gene is TRBD1 (5 bases). The V and J ends lost 6 bases and 4 bases respectively, with 12 bases between them. In germline, CDR1 is SGHTA, CDR2 FQGTGA. The CDR3 contains 13 residues. Full variable domain (outside the CDR3, taken from reference TRBV7-3 and TRBJ1-1): GAGVSQTPSNKVTEKGKYVELRCDPISGHTALYWYRQSLGQGPEFLIYFQGTGAADDSGLPNDRFFAVRPEGSVSTLKIQRTERGDSAVYLCASSQGGGTEAFFGQGTRLTVV.

The CDR3 region is CASSGGRTDTQYF. The CDR3 DNA is TGTGCCAGCAGCGGTGGCCGCACAGATACGCAGTATTTT. The chain joins TRBV9 to TRBJ2-3; D is ambiguous. The CDR3 extends over 13 amino acids. V was cut by 3 bases and J by 1 base, with 6 bases left in between. Germline V gene sequence: CDR1 SGDLS, CDR2 YYNGEE. Complete variable domain (other parts from reference TRBV9 and TRBJ2-3): DSGVTQTPKHLITATGQRVTLRCSPRSGDLSVYWYQQSLDQGLQFLIQYYNGEERAKGNILERFSAQQFPDLHSELNLSSLELGDSALYFCASSGGRTDTQYFGPGTRLTVL.

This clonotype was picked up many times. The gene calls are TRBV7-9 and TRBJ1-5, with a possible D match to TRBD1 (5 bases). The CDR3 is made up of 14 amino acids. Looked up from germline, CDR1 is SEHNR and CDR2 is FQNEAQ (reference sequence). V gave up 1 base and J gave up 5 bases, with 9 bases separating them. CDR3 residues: CASSLDQGHQPQHF. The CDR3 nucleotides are TGTGCCAGCAGCTTAGATCAGGGACATCAGCCCCAGCATTTT.

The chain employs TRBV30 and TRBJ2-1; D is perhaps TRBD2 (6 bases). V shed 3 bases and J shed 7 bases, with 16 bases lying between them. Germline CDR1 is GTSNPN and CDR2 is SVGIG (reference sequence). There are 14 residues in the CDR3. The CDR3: CAWSHKGTRNEQFF. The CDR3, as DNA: TGTGCCTGGAGCCATAAAGGGACTCGTAATGAGCAGTTCTTC.

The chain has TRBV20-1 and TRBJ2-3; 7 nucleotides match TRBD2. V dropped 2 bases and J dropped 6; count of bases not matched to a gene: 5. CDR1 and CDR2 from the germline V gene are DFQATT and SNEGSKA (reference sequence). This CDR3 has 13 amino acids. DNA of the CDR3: TGCAGTGCTAGATACAGTAGCGGGGATACGCAGTATTTT. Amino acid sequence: CSARYSSGDTQYF.

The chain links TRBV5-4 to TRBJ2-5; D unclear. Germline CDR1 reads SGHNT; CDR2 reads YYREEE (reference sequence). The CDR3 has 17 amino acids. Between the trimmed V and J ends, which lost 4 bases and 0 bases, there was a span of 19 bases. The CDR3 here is CASSSTGKGLHQETQYF. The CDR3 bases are TGTGCCAGCAGCAGTACCGGTAAAGGGCTCCACCAAGAGACCCAGTACTTC.

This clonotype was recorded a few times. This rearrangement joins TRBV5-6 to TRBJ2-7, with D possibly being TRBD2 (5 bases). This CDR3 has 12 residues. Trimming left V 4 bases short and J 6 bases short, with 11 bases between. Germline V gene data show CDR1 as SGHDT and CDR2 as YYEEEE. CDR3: CASSLSGFEQYF. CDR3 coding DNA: TGTGCCAGCAGCCTGTCGGGATTCGAGCAGTACTTC.

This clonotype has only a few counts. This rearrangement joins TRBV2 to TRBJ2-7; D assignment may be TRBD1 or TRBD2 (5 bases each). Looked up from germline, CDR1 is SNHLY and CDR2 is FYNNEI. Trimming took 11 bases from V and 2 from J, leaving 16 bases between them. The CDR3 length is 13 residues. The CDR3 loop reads CAGAASTAYEQYF. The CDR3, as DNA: TGTGCCGGGGCAGCTAGCACCGCCTACGAGCAGTACTTC.

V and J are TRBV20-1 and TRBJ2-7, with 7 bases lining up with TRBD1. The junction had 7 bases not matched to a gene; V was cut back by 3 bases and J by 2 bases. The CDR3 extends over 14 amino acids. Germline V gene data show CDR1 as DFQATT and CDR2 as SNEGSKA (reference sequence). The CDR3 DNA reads TGCAGTGCTAGTACCGGACAGGTAACCTACGAGCAGTACTTC. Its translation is CSASTGQVTYEQYF.

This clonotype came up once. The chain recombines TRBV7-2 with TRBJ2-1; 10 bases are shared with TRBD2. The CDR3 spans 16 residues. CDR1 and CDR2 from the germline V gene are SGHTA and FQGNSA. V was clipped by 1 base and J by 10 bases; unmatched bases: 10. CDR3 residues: CASSLDGTSVSWEQFF. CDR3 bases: TGTGCCAGCAGCTTAGACGGGACTAGCGTCTCATGGGAGCAGTTCTTC.

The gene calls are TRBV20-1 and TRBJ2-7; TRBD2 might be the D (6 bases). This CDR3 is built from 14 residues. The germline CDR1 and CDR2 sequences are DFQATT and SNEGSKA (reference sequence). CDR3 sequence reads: CSQQARGGAYEQYF. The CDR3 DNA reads TGCAGCCAACAAGCCCGGGGCGGGGCCTACGAGCAGTACTTC.